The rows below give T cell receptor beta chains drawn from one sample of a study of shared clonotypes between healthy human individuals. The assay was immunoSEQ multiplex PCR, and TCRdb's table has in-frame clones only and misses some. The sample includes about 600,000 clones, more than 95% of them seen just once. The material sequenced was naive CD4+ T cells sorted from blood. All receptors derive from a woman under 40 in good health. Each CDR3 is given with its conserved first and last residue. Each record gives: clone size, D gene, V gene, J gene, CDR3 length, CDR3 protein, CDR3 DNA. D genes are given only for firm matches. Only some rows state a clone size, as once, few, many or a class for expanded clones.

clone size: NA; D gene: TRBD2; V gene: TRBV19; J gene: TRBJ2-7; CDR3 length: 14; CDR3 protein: CASSRVSGSYEQYF; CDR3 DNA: TGTGCCAGTAGTCGGGTTAGCGGGAGTTACGAGCAGTACTTC
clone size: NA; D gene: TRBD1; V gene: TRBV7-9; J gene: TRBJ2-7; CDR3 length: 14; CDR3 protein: CASSSPSTGSEQYF; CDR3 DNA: TGTGCCAGCAGCTCCCCCTCGACAGGGTCCGAGCAGTACTTC
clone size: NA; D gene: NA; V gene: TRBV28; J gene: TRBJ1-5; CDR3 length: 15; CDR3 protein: CASVSPESSNQPQHF; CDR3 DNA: TGTGCCAGCGTCTCTCCCGAGTCTAGCAATCAGCCCCAGCATTTT
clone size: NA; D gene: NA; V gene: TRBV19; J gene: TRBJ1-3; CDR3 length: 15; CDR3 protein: CASSTSTGQGNTIYF; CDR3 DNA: TGTGCCAGTAGTACCTCTACCGGACAGGGAAACACCATATATTTT
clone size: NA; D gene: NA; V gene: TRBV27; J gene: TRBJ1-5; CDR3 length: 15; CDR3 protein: CASSFLGSRNQPQHF; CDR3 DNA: TGTGCCAGCAGTTTTTTAGGCAGCCGCAATCAGCCCCAGCATTTT
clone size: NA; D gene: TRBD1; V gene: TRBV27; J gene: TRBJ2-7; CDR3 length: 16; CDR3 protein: CASSRPPGQGSYEQYF; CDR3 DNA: TGTGCCAGCAGTCGCCCCCCCGGACAGGGGAGCTACGAGCAGTACTTC
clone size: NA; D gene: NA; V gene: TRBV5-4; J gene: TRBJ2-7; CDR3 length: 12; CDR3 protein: CASSLDAYEQYF; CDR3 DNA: TGTGCCAGCAGCTTGGACGCCTACGAGCAGTACTTC
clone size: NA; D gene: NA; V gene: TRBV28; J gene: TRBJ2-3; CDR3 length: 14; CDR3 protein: CASSFGRDTDTQYF; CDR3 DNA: TGTGCCAGCAGTTTCGGGCGGGACACAGATACGCAGTATTTT
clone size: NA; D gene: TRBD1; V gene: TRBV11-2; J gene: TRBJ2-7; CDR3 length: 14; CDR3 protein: CASSLGQGPYEQYF; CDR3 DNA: TGTGCCAGCAGCCTGGGACAGGGCCCCTACGAGCAGTACTTC
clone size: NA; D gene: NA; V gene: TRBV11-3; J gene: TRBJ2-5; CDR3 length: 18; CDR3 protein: CASSLDGSRIGEQETQYF; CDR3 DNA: TGTGCCAGCAGCTTAGACGGGAGCCGGATTGGGGAACAAGAGACCCAGTACTTC
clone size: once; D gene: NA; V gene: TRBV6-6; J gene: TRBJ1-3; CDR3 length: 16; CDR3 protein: CASSFLTGMGGNTIYF; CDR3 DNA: TGTGCCAGCAGTTTCCTCACAGGGATGGGTGGAAACACCATATATTTT
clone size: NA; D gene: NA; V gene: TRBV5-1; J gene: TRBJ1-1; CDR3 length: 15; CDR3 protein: CASSQADRMNTEAFF; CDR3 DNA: TGCGCCAGCAGCCAAGCCGACAGGATGAACACTGAAGCTTTCTTT
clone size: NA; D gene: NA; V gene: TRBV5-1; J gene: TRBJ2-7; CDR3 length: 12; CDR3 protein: CASSDPGTEQYF; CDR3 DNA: TGCGCCAGCAGCGATCCCGGGACAGAGCAGTACTTC
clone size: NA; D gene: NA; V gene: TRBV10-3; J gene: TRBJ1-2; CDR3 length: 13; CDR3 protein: CAIRAPTAYGYTF; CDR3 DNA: TGTGCCATCAGGGCCCCCACAGCCTATGGCTACACCTTC
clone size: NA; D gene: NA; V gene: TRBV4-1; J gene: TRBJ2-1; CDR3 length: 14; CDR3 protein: CASSQQDYLNEQFF; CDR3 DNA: TGCGCCAGCAGCCAGCAGGACTATCTAAATGAGCAGTTCTTC
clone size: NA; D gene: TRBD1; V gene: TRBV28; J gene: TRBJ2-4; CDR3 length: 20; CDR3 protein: CASSPNSGDRGDLAKNIQYF; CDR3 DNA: TGTGCCAGCAGTCCAAACTCCGGGGACAGGGGAGACCTAGCCAAAAACATTCAGTACTTC
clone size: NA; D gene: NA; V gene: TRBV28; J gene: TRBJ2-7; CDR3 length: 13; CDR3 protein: CASSFSYSYEQYF; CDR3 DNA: TGTGCCAGCAGTTTTTCTTACTCCTACGAGCAGTACTTC
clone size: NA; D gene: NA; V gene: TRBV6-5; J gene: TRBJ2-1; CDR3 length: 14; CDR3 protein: CASSRGPSRNEQFF; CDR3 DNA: TGTGCCAGCAGTCGTGGGCCCTCCCGCAATGAGCAGTTCTTC
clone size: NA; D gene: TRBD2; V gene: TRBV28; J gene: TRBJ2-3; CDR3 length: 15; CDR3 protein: CASIKGSGSADTQYF; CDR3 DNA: TGTGCCAGCATTAAGGGTAGCGGGAGTGCAGATACGCAGTATTTT
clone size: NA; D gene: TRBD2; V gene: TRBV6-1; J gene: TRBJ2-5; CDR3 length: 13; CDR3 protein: CASRYSGAETQYF; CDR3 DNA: TGTGCCAGCAGATATAGCGGGGCAGAGACCCAGTACTTC
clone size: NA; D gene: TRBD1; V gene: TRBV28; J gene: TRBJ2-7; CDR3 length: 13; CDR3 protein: CASSSGQTYEQYF; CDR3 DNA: TGTGCCAGCAGTTCGGGACAGACCTACGAGCAGTACTTC
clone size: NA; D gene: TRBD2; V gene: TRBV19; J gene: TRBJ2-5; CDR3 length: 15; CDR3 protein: CASSPNLAGGETQYF; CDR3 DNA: TGTGCCAGTAGCCCAAACTTAGCGGGAGGGGAGACCCAGTACTTC